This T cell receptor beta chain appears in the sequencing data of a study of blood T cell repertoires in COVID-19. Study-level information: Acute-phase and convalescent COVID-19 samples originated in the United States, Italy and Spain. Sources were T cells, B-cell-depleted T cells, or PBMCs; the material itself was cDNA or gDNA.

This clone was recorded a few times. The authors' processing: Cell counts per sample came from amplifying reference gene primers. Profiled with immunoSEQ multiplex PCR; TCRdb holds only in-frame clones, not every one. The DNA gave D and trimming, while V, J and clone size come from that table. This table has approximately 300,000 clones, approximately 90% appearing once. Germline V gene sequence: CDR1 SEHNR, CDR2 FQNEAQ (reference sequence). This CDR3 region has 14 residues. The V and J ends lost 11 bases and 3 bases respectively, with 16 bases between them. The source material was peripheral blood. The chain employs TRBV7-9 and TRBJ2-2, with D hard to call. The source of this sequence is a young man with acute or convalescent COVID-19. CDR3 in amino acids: CACRRETYTGELFF. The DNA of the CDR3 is TGTGCCTGCCGTCGAGAAACGTACACCGGGGAGCTGTTTTTT.